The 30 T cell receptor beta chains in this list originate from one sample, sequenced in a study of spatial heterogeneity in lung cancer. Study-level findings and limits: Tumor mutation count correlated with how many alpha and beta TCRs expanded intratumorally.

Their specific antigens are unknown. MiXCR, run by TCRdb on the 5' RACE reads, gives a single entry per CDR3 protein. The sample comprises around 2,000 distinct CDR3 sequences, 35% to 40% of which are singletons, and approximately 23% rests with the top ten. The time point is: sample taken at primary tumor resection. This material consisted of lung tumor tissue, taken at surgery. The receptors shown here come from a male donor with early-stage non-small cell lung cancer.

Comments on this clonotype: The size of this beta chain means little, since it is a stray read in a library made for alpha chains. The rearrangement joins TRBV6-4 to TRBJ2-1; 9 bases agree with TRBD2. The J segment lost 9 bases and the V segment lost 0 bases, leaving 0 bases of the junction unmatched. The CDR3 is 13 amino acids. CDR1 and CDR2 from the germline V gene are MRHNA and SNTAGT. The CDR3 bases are TGTGCCAGCAGTGACTCACTAGCGGGTGAGCAGTTCTTC. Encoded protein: CASSDSLAGEQFF.

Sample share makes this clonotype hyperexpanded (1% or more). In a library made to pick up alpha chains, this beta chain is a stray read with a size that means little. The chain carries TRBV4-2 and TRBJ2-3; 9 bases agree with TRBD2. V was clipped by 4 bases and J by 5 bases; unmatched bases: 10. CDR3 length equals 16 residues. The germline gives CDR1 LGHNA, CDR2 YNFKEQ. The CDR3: CASSLTSSGARDTQYF. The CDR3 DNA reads TGTGCCAGCAGCCTCACCTCTAGCGGGGCCCGAGATACGCAGTATTTT.

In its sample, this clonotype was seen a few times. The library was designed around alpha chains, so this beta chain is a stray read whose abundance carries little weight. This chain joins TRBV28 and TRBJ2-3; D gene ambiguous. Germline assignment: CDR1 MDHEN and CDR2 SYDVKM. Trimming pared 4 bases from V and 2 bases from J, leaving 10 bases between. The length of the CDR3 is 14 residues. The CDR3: CASSSSANTDTQYF. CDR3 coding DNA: TGTGCCAGCAGTTCCTCAGCTAACACAGATACGCAGTATTTT. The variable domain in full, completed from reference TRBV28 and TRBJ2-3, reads DVKVTQSSRYLVKRTGEKVFLECVQDMDHENMFWYRQDPGLGLRLIYFSYDVKMKEKGDIPEGYSVSREKKERFSLILESASTNQTSMYLCASSSSANTDTQYFGPGTRLTVL.

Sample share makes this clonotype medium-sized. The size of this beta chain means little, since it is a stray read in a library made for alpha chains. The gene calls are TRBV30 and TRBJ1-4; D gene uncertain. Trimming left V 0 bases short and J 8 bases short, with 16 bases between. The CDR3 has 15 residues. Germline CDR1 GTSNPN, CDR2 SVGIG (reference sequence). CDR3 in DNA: TGTGCCTGGAGTGTCCCCCCCGGGTCCCCGGAAAAACTGTTTTTT. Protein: CAWSVPPGSPEKLFF.

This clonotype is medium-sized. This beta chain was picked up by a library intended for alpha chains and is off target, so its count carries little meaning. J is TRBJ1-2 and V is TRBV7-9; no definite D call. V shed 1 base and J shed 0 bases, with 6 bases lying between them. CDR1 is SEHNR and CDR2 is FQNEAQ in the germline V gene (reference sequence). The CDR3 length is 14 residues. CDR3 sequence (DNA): TGTGCCAGCAGCTTAGGTCCAGCTAACTATGGCTACACCTTC. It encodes CASSLGPANYGYTF. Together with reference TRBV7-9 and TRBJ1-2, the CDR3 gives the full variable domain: DTGVSQNPRHKITKRGQNVTFRCDPISEHNRLYWYRQTLGQGPEFLTYFQNEAQLEKSRLLSDRFSAERPKGSFSTLEIQRTEQGDSAMYLCASSLGPANYGYTFGSGTRLTVV.

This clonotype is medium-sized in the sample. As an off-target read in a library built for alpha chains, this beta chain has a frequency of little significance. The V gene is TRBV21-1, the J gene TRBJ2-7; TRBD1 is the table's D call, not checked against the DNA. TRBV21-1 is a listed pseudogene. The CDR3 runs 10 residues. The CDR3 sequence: CASPRWGQYF. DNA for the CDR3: TGTGCCAGCCCCCGGTGGGGGCAGTACTTC.

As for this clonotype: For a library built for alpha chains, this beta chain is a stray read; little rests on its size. CDR3 sequence reads: CASSAGSPPGNEQFF. The CDR3 DNA follows: TGTGCCAGCAGCGCCGGTAGTCCCCCGGGGAATGAGCAGTTCTTC. The chain uses TRBV7-6 and TRBJ2-1; D may be TRBD2 (5 bases). Trimming stripped 5 bases from V and 7 bases from J, with 18 bases between. Germline V gene lookup returns CDR1 SGHVS and CDR2 FNYEAQ. The CDR3 is 15 amino acids.

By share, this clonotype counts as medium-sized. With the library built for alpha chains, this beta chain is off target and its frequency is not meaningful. The CDR3 loop reads CASSLEASGRPYEQYF. DNA of the CDR3: TGTGCCAGCAGCTTAGAGGCTAGCGGGAGGCCCTACGAGCAGTACTTC. J is TRBJ2-7 and V is TRBV7-9; 11 bases line up with TRBD2. Per germline, CDR1 SEHNR and CDR2 FQNEAQ (reference sequence). The trim removed 1 base at V and 2 bases at J, leaving 4 bases unmatched. This CDR3 spans 16 amino acids.

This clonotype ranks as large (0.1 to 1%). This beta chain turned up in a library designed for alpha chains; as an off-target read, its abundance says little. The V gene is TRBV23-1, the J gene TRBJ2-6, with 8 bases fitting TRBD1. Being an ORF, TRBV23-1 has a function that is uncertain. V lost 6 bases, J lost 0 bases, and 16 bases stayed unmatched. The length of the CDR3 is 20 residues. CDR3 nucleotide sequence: TGCGCCAGCAGCCGTCCCGGGACAGGCTTTGAGGGCTCTGGGGCCAACGTCCTGACTTTC. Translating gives CASSRPGTGFEGSGANVLTF.

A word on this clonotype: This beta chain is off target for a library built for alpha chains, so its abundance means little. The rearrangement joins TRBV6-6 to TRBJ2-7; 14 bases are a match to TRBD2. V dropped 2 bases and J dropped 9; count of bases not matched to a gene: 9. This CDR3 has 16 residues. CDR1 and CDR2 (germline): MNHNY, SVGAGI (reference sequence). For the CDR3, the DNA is TGTGCCAGCAGTTACCTGGGACTAGCGGGAGAAACTCGGCAGTACTTC. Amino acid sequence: CASSYLGLAGETRQYF.

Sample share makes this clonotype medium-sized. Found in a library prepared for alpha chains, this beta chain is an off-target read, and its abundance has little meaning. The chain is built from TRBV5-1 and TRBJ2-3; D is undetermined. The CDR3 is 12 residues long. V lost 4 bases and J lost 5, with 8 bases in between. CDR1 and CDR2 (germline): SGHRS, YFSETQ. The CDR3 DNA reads TGCGCCAGCAGCAGGTCGGAAGATACGCAGTATTTT. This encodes CASSRSEDTQYF.

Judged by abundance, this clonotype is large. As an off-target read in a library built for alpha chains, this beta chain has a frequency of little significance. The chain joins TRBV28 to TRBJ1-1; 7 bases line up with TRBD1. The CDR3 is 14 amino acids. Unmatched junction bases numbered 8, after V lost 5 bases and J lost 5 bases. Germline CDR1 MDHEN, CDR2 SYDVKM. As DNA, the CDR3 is TGTGCCAGCAGTGAGGGGACAGTTGGGACTGAAGCTTTCTTT. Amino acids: CASSEGTVGTEAFF.

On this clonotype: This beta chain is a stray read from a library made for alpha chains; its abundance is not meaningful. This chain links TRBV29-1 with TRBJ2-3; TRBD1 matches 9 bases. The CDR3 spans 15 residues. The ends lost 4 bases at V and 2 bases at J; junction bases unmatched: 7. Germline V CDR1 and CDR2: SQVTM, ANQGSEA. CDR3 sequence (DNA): TGCAGCGTTGTGAAGCGGGACAGGGTCACAGATACGCAGTATTTT. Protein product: CSVVKRDRVTDTQYF.

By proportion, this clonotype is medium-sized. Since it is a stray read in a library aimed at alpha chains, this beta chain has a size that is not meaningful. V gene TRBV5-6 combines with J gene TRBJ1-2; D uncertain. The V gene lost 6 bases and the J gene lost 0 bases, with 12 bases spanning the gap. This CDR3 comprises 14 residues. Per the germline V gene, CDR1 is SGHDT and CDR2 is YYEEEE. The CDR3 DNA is TGTGCCAGCATCCGGGCCCAAGCTAACTATGGCTACACCTTC. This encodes CASIRAQANYGYTF.

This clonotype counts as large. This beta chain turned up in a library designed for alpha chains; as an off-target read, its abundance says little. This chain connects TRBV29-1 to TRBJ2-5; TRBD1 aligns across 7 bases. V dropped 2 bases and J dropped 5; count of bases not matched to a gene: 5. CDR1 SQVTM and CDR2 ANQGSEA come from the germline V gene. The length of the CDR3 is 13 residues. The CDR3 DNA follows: TGCAGCGTTGAAAAGGGGGCTGGTGAGACCCAGTACTTC. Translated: CSVEKGAGETQYF.

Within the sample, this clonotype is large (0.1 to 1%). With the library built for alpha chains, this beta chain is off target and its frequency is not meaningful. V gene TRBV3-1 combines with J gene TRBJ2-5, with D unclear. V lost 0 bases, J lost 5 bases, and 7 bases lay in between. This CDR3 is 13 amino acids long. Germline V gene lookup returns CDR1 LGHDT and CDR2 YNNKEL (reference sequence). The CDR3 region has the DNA TGTGCCAGCAGCCAAGATTTACTGGAGACCCAGTACTTC. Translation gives CASSQDLLETQYF.

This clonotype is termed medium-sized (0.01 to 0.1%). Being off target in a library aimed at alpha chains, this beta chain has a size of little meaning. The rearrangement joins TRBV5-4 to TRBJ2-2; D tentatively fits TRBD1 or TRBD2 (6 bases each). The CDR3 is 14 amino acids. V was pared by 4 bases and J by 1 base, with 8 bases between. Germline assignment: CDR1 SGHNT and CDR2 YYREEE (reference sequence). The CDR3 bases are TGTGCCAGCAGCGCGGGACAGAACACCGGGGAGCTGTTTTTT. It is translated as CASSAGQNTGELFF.

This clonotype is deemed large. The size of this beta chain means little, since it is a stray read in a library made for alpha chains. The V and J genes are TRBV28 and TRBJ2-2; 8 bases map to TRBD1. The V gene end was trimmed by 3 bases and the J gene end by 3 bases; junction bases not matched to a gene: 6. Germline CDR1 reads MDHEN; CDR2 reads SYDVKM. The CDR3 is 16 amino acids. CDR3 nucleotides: TGTGCCAGCAGTTTGGGGACAGGCCCCTACACCGGGGAGCTGTTTTTT. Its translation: CASSLGTGPYTGELFF. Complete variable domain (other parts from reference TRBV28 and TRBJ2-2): DVKVTQSSRYLVKRTGEKVFLECVQDMDHENMFWYRQDPGLGLRLIYFSYDVKMKEKGDIPEGYSVSREKKERFSLILESASTNQTSMYLCASSLGTGPYTGELFFGEGSRLTVL.

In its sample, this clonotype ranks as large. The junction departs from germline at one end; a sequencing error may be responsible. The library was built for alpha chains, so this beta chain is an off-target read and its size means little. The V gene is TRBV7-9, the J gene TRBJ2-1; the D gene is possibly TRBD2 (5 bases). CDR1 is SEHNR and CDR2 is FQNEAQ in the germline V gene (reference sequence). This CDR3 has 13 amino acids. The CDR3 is CASSLAIYNEQFF. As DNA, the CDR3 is TGTGCCAGCAGCCTAGCAATCTACAATGAGCAGTTCTTC. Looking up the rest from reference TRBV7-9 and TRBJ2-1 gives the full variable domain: DTGVSQNPRHKITKRGQNVTFRCDPISEHNRLYWYRQTLGQGPEFLTYFQNEAQLEKSRLLSDRFSAERPKGSFSTLEIQRTEQGDSAMYLCASSLAIYNEQFFGPGTRLTVL.

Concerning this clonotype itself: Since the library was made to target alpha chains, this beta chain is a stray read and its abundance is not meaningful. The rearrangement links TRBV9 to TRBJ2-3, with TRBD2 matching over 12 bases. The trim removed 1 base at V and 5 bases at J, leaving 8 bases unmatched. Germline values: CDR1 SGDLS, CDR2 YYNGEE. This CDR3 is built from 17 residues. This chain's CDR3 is CASSVPGLAGRGDTQYF. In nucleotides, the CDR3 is TGTGCCAGCAGCGTACCCGGACTAGCGGGACGGGGAGATACGCAGTATTTT. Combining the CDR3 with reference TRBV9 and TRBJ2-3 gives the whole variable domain DSGVTQTPKHLITATGQRVTLRCSPRSGDLSVYWYQQSLDQGLQFLIQYYNGEERAKGNILERFSAQQFPDLHSELNLSSLELGDSALYFCASSVPGLAGRGDTQYFGPGTRLTVL.

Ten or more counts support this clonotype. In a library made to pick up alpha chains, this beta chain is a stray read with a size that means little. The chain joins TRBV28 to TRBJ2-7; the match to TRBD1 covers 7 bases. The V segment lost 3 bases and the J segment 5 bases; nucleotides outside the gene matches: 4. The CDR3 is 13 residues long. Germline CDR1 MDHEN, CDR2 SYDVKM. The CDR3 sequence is CASSFLTGDEQYF. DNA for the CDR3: TGTGCCAGCAGTTTCCTAACAGGGGACGAGCAGTACTTC.

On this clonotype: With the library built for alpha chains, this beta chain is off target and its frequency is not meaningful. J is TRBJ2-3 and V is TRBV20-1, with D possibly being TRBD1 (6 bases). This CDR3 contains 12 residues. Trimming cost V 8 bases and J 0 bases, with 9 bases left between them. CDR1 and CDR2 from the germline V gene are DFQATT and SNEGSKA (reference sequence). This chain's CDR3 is CSRQASTDTQYF. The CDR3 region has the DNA TGCAGTCGACAGGCTAGCACAGATACGCAGTATTTT.

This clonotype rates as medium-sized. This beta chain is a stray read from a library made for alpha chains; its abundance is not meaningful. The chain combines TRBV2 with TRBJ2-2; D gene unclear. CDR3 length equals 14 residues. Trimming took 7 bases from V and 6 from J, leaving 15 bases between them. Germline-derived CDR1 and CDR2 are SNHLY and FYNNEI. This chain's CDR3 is CASIGTARAGELFF. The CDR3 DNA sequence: TGTGCCAGCATAGGTACAGCCCGGGCCGGGGAGCTGTTTTTT.

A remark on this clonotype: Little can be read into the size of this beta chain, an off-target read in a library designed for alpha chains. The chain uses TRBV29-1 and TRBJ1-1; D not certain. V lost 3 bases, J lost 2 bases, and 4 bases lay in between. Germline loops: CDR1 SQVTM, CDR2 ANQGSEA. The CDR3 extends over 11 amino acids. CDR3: CSVDTNTEAFF. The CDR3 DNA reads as TGCAGCGTTGACACCAACACTGAAGCTTTCTTT. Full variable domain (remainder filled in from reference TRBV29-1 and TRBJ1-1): SAVISQKPSRDICQRGTSLTIQCQVDSQVTMMFWYRQQPGQSLTLIATANQGSEATYESGFVIDKFPISRPNLTFSTLTVSNMSPEDSSIYLCSVDTNTEAFFGQGTRLTVV.

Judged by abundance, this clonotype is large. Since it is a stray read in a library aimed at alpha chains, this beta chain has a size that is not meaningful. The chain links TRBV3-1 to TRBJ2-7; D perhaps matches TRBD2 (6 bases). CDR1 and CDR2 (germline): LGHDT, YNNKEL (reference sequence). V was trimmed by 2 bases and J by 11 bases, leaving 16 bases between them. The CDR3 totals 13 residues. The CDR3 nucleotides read TGTGCCAGCAGCCAATCCTCGGAGGGTTCGAAGTACTTC. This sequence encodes CASSQSSEGSKYF.

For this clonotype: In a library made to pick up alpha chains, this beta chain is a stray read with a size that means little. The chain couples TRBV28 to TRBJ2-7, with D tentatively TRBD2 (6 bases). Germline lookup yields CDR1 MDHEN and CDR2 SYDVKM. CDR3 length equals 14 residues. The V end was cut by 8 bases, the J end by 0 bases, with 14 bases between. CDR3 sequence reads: CASETSGLSYEQYF. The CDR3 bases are TGTGCCAGCGAAACCAGCGGGCTCTCCTACGAGCAGTACTTC.

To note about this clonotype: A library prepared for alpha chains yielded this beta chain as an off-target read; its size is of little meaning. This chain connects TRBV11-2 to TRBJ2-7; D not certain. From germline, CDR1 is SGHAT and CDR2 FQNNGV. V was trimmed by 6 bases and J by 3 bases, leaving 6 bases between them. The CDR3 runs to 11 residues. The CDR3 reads CASSSHYEQYF. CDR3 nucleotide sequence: TGTGCCAGCAGTTCCCACTACGAGCAGTACTTC.

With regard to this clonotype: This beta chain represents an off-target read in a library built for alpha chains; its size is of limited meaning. The CDR3 region is CASSFEPGSTEAFF. The CDR3, as DNA: TGTGCCAGCAGTTTTGAACCGGGGAGCACTGAAGCTTTCTTT. The chain carries TRBV12-3 or TRBV12-4 and TRBJ1-1; D uncertain. This CDR3 spans 14 amino acids. The V and J ends lost 3 bases and 4 bases respectively, with 12 bases between them.

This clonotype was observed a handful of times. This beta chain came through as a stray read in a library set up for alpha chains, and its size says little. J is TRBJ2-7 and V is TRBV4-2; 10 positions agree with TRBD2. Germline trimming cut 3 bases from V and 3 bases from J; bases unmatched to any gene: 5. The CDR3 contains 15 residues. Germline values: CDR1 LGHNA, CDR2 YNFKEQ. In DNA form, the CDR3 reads TGTGCCAGCAGCCACGAGCGGGAGGGCCTCTACGAGCAGTACTTC. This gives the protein CASSHEREGLYEQYF.

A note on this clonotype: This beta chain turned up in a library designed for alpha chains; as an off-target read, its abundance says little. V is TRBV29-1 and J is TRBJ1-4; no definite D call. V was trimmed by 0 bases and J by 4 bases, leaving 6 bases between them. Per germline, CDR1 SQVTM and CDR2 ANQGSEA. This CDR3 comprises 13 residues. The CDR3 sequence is CSVEDLNNEKLFF. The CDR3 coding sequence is TGCAGCGTTGAAGATCTCAATAATGAAAAACTGTTTTTT.